Listed below are T cell receptor beta chains from one sample, sequenced in a study of identical twins. TCRdb passed the 5' RACE reads through MiXCR, listing each CDR3 protein once. The sample contains some 600,000 distinct CDR3 sequences, just over 7% of which appear only once. These same records also appear under a second study, on yellow fever vaccine responses in identical twins.

Sequencing input: PBMCs. These receptors were taken from a woman under 30 in good health. Both conserved end residues are part of each CDR3. The order of the fields is clone size, D gene, J gene, V gene, CDR3 protein, CDR3 DNA. A D gene is named only where the DNA matches it firmly. For some rows the clone size is stated as once, few or many, or as a class when expanded; others skip it.

>many|-|TRBJ2-3|TRBV5-1
CASRIEVDTQYF
TGCGCCAGCAGGATTGAGGTGGATACGCAGTATTTT
>few|TRBD1|TRBJ2-1|TRBV6-1
CASSQPTGAYNEQFF
TGTGCCAGCAGTCAACCCACAGGGGCCTACAATGAGCAGTTCTTC
>many|TRBD2|TRBJ2-1|TRBV11-2
CASTISARLASTGEQFF
TGTGCCAGCACCATATCTGCCAGACTAGCGTCCACGGGTGAGCAGTTCTTC
>-|-|TRBJ1-1|TRBV6-1
CASSLGVVGGTEAFF
TGTGCCAGCTCTCTAGGGGTGGTAGGGGGGACTGAAGCTTTCTTT
>few|-|TRBJ1-2|TRBV28
CASLGQPYGYTF
TGTGCCAGCCTAGGACAGCCTTATGGCTACACCTTC
>few|-|TRBJ2-6|TRBV20-1
CSARTVSFSGANVLTF
TGCAGTGCTAGGACAGTCTCTTTCTCTGGGGCCAACGTCCTGACTTTC
>many|-|TRBJ2-1|TRBV21-1
CASSKNGGSEQFF
TGTGCCAGCAGCAAAAATGGGGGGAGTGAGCAGTTCTTC
>-|TRBD1|TRBJ2-7|TRBV5-6
CASNPGDRTYEQYF
TGTGCCAGCAACCCGGGGGACAGGACCTACGAGCAGTACTTC
>many|-|TRBJ1-1|TRBV7-9
CASSLIGSATEAFF
TGTGCCAGCAGCTTAATAGGTTCAGCTACTGAAGCTTTCTTT
>many|-|TRBJ1-3|TRBV7-8
CASSLVGGASGNTIYF
TGTGCCAGCAGCTTAGTCGGCGGGGCCTCTGGAAACACCATATATTTT
>-|TRBD1|TRBJ2-1|TRBV5-1
CASSAADRHNEQFF
TGCGCCAGCAGCGCCGCGGACAGGCACAATGAGCAGTTCTTC
>-|TRBD1|TRBJ2-1|TRBV27
CASSLNRGRNGNDEQFF
TGTGCCAGCAGTTTAAACAGGGGGCGCAACGGCAACGATGAGCAGTTCTTC
>many|-|TRBJ1-6|TRBV28
CASTPDSSTSPLHF
TGTGCCAGCACCCCGGACAGTTCAACTTCACCCCTCCACTTT
>-|TRBD1|TRBJ2-3|TRBV6-5
CASSYPKTGGHTDTQYF
TGTGCCAGCAGTTACCCAAAGACAGGGGGACACACAGATACGCAGTATTTT
>-|-|TRBJ1-6|TRBV4-1
CASSQEAGGGNSPLHF
TGCGCCAGCAGCCAAGAGGCGGGGGGCGGGAATTCACCCCTCCACTTT